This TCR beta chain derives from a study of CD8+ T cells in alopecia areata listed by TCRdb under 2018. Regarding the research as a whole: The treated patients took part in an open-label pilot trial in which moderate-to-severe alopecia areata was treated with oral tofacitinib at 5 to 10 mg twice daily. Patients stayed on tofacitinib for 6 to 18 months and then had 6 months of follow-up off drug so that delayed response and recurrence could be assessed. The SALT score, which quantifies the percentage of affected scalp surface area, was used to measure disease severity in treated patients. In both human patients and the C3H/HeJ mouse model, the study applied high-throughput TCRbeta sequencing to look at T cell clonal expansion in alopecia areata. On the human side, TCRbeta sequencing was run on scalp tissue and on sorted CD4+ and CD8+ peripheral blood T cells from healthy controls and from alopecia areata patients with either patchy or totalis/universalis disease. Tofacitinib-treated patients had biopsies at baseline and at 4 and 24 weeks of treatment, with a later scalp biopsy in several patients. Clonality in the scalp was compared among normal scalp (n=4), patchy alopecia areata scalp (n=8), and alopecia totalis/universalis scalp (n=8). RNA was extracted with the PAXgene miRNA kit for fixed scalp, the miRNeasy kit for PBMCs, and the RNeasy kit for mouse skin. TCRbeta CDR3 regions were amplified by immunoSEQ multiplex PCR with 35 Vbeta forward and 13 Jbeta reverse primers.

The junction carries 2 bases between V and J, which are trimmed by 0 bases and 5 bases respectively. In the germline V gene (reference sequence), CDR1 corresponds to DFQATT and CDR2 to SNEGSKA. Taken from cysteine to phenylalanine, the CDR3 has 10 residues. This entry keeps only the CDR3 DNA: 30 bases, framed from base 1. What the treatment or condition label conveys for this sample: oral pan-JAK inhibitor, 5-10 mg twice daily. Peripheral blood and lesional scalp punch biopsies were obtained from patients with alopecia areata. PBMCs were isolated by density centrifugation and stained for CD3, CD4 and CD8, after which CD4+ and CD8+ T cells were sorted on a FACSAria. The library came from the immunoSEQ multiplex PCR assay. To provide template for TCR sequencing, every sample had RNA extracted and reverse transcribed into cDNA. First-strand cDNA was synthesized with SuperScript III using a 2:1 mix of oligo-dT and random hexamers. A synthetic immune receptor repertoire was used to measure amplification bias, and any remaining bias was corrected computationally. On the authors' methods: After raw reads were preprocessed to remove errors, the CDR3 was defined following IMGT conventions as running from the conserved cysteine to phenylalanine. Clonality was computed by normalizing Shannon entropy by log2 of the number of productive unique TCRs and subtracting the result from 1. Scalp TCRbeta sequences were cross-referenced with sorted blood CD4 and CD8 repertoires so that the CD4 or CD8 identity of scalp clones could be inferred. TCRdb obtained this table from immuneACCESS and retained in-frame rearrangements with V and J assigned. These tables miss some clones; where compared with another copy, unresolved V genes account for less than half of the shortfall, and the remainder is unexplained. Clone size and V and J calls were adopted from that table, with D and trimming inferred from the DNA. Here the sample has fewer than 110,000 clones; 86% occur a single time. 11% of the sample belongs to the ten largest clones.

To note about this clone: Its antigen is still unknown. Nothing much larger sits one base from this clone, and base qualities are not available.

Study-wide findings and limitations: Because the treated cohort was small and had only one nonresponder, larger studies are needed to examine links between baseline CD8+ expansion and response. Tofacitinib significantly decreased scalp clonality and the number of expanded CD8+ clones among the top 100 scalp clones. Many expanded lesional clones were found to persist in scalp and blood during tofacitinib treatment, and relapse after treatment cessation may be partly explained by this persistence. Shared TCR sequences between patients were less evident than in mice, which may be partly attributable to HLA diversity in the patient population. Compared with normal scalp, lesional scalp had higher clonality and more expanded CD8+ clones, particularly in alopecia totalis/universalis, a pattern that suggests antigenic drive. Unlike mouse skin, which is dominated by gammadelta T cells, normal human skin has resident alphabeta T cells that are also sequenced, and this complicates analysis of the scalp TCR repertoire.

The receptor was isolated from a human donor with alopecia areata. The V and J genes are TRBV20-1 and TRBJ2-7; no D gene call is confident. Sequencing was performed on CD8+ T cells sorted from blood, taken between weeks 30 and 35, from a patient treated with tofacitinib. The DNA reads TGCAGTGCTAGAGAAAACGAGCAGTACTTC. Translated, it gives CSARENEQYF.